Sequencing of this T cell receptor beta chain was carried out in a study of breast tumors, draining lymph nodes, adjacent tissues. MiXCR was run by TCRdb on the multiplex PCR reads, yielding one entry per CDR3 protein. The sample consists of about 60,000 distinct CDR3 sequences, approximately 57% of them appearing once. Points from the study as a whole: Luminal-like breast cancer showed significantly higher tumor–nontumor repertoire similarity than basal-like. Tumor repertoires ranked between lymph nodes and nontumor tissue in diversity, with V and J gene preferences.

The CDR3 consists of 13 residues. The junction had 1 base not matched to a gene; V was cut back by 2 bases and J by 7 bases. Germline V CDR1 and CDR2: MRHNA, SNTAGT. This clonotype occurred a few times. As yet, its antigen is unknown. The material sequenced was breast tumor tissue. This chain joins TRBV6-4 and TRBJ2-1; 8 nucleotides line up with TRBD2. The TCR sequence derives from a female donor with breast cancer. Some clones in this sample may be carry-over from other donors' samples. DNA of the CDR3: TGTGCCAGCAGTGACGGGACTAGAAATGAGCAGTTCTTC. It yields the protein CASSDGTRNEQFF.